This T cell receptor beta chain was sequenced during a study of identical twins. TCRdb redid the calling of the 5' RACE reads with MiXCR, one entry per CDR3 protein. In the table there are 540,000 or so distinct CDR3 sequences, approximately 20% of which are singletons. The germline V gene has CDR1 KGHSH and CDR2 LQKENI. The CDR3 has 13 residues. Between the trimmed V and J ends, which lost 5 bases and 8 bases, there was a span of 12 bases. A further study also used this sample, focusing on yellow fever vaccine responses in identical twins.

Input material: CD4+ T cells sorted from blood. The sequence derives from a woman aged 18-29 years in good health. The rearrangement links TRBV18 to TRBJ1-4; D unclear. CDR3 DNA sequence: TGTGCCAGCTCAGGCGAACTGGGGGAAAAACTGTTTTTT. Amino acids: CASSGELGEKLFF.